Shown below are 25 T cell receptor beta chains from a single sample sequenced in a study of T cells in Graves' hyperthyroidism and ophthalmopathy. Researchers amplified the TCR beta CDR3 regions from RNA transcripts. An initial round of RT-PCR targeting the TCR CDR3 relied on the HTBI primer set. TCRdb independently ran MiXCR on the multiplex PCR reads; one entry per CDR3 protein. The sample shows over 250,000 distinct CDR3 sequences, 25% to 30% of them seen only once. The sequenced sample consisted of blood. The origin of the receptors is a man aged 35 to 55 with Graves' hyperthyroidism that later progressed to Graves' ophthalmopathy.

V gene TRBV7-2 combines with J gene TRBJ1-3; 8 bases are a match to TRBD1. There are 13 residues in the CDR3. V lost 6 bases and J lost 8; bases outside the gene matches: 6. CDR1 is SGHTA, CDR2 FQGNSA, per germline. The CDR3 DNA sequence: TGTGCCAGCAGGGACAGGGCAACGGACACCATATATTTT. The encoded protein is CASRDRATDTIYF.

This clonotype was picked up many times. The chain carries TRBV5-1 and TRBJ2-7; D is perhaps TRBD2 (6 bases). The germline V gene has CDR1 SGHRS and CDR2 YFSETQ. The CDR3 has 16 amino acids. V was cut by 0 bases and J by 2 bases, with 15 bases left in between. CDR3 nucleotide sequence: TGCGCCAGCAGCTTGGCAGCAGCGGGCCTGACCTACGAGCAGTACTTC. Translating it yields CASSLAAAGLTYEQYF. The full variable domain, rest sourced from reference TRBV5-1 and TRBJ2-7, is KAGVTQTPRYLIKTRGQQVTLSCSPISGHRSVSWYQQTPGQGLQFLFEYFSETQRNKGNFPGRFSGRQFSNSRSEMNVSTLELGDSALYLCASSLAAAGLTYEQYFGPGTRLTVT.

This clonotype was picked up many times. The chain employs TRBV3-1 and TRBJ2-5, with D tentatively TRBD2 (7 bases). The CDR3 consists of 14 residues. With 7 bases removed from V and 5 bases from J, the gap between germline ends came to 17 bases. Germline-derived CDR1 and CDR2 are LGHDT and YNNKEL (reference sequence). CDR3 sequence: CASNPWGGAETQYF. CDR3 nucleotides: TGTGCCAGCAACCCCTGGGGGGGCGCGGAGACCCAGTACTTC.

Many counts were recorded for this clonotype. The J gene is TRBJ1-5, the V gene TRBV5-1, with D possibly matching TRBD1 (5 bases). The germline V gene has CDR1 SGHRS and CDR2 YFSETQ. The length of the CDR3 is 15 residues. The V end lost 4 bases, the J end lost 7 bases, and 18 bases lay between the germline ends. As DNA, the CDR3 is TGCGCCAGCAGCCCGGGAGGAGGGCAGGGCCAGCCCCAGCATTTT. Translated: CASSPGGGQGQPQHF.

This clonotype was observed a handful of times. The V and J genes are TRBV6-1 and TRBJ2-7; D is possibly TRBD1 or TRBD2 (5 bases each). The germline CDR1 and CDR2 sequences are MNHNS and SASEGT. The V gene lost 10 bases and the J gene lost 5 bases, with 9 bases spanning the gap. The CDR3 consists of 10 residues. CDR3 sequence: CAIGTHEQYF. The CDR3 nucleotides are TGTGCCATCGGGACGCACGAGCAGTACTTC.

Many counts were recorded for this clonotype. The J gene is TRBJ1-1, the V gene TRBV5-6; 8 nucleotides align to TRBD1. CDR3 length: 14 amino acids. Germline V gives CDR1 SGHDT, CDR2 YYEEEE. J was trimmed by 5 bases and V by 6 bases; bases with no gene match: 9. DNA of the CDR3: TGTGCCAGCATGATGACAGGGGAGAGAACTGAAGCTTTCTTT. This codes for CASMMTGERTEAFF.

This clonotype came up many times. This chain joins TRBV28 and TRBJ2-2; a possible D gene is TRBD1 (7 bases). Germline V gene lookup returns CDR1 MDHEN and CDR2 SYDVKM. V dropped 6 bases and J dropped 0 bases, with 17 bases sitting between them. This CDR3 is built from 17 residues. The CDR3 DNA follows: TGTGCCAGCAGATCCCGGAGGGGGCTAGCGAACACCGGGGAGCTGTTTTTT. Its protein is CASRSRRGLANTGELFF. The full variable domain, with the rest looked up from reference TRBV28 and TRBJ2-2, is DVKVTQSSRYLVKRTGEKVFLECVQDMDHENMFWYRQDPGLGLRLIYFSYDVKMKEKGDIPEGYSVSREKKERFSLILESASTNQTSMYLCASRSRRGLANTGELFFGEGSRLTVL.

This clonotype was counted once. It is likely a read error, because the conserved phenylalanine at the end of the CDR3 is missing. The chain combines TRBV24-1 with TRBJ1-2; possibly TRBD1 for D (6 bases). CDR3 length: 14 amino acids. CDR1 is KGHDR, CDR2 SFDVKD, per germline. The CDR3 loop reads CATSDPTGIYGYTS. The CDR3 nucleotides read TGTGCTACCAGTGACCCCACAGGGATCTATGGCTACACCTCC.

The CDR3 is CSASQGVNTEAFF. DNA for the CDR3: TGCAGTGCTAGTCAGGGGGTGAACACTGAAGCTTTCTTT. This chain connects TRBV20-1 to TRBJ1-1; 7 nucleotides match TRBD1. The CDR3 length is 13 residues. The V and J ends lost 3 bases and 0 bases, in that order; junction bases with no gene match: 1. Per the germline V gene, CDR1 is DFQATT and CDR2 is SNEGSKA (reference sequence).

Many counts were recorded for this clonotype. This chain connects TRBV11-2 to TRBJ2-5; a possible D gene is TRBD2 (6 bases). Trimming cost V 7 bases and J 0 bases, with 15 bases left between them. Germline assignment: CDR1 SGHAT and CDR2 FQNNGV. The CDR3 length is 15 residues. The CDR3 reads CASTPGLMYQETQYF. CDR3 sequence (DNA): TGTGCCAGCACACCGGGACTTATGTACCAAGAGACCCAGTACTTC.

This clonotype was observed at least ten times. The chain has TRBV6-2 or TRBV6-3 and TRBJ1-1; a weak D match, TRBD1 (5 bases). The length of the CDR3 is 15 residues. From germline, CDR1 is MNHEY and CDR2 SVGEGT. V was trimmed by 7 bases and J by 1 base, leaving 16 bases between them. CDR3 bases: TGTGCCAGCACTTTACCCTGGGGCGAGAACACTGAAGCTTTCTTT. Encoded protein: CASTLPWGENTEAFF.

This clonotype was seen only once. J is TRBJ2-7 and V is TRBV20-1, with TRBD1 matching over 10 bases. This CDR3 comprises 16 residues. The V segment lost 4 bases and the J segment 4 bases; nucleotides outside the gene matches: 13. Germline CDR1 reads DFQATT; CDR2 reads SNEGSKA (reference sequence). The CDR3: CSATRLDRGPSYEQYF. The DNA of the CDR3 is TGCAGTGCTACCCGACTCGACAGGGGGCCATCGTACGAGCAGTACTTC.

This clonotype showed up just a few times. The J gene is TRBJ1-1, the V gene TRBV12-3 or TRBV12-4; D gene unclear. Trimming shortened V by 2 bases and J by 5 bases, and 6 bases separated the two germline ends. The CDR3 is 12 residues long. DNA for the CDR3: TGTGCCAGCAGTTTATGGCGTACTGAAGCTTTCTTT. It encodes CASSLWRTEAFF.

V and J are TRBV12-3 or TRBV12-4 and TRBJ1-2, with D unresolved. V gave up 1 base and J gave up 4 bases, with 7 bases separating them. The CDR3 consists of 13 residues. The CDR3 nucleotides are TGTGCCAGCAGTTTAGACGGGATCTATGGCTACACCTTC. Translated: CASSLDGIYGYTF.

The sample holds many counts of this clonotype. The chain couples TRBV5-1 to TRBJ1-2; 11 nucleotides agree with TRBD1. This CDR3 has 13 amino acids. J was trimmed by 6 bases and V by 3 bases; bases with no gene match: 1. CDR1 and CDR2 from the germline V gene are SGHRS and YFSETQ. The CDR3 region is CASSWTGGDGYTF. DNA of the CDR3: TGCGCCAGCAGCTGGACAGGGGGCGATGGCTACACCTTC.

This clonotype occurred many times. The chain recombines TRBV6-1 with TRBJ1-6; no definite D call. V lost 7 bases and J 6 bases, leaving 10 bases between the germline ends. The CDR3 loop spans 13 amino acids. Germline V gives CDR1 MNHNS, CDR2 SASEGT. CDR3 residues: CASTTYSNSPLHF. In nucleotides, the CDR3 is TGTGCCAGCACCACGTATTCTAATTCACCCCTCCACTTT.

This clonotype was seen at least ten times. A much larger clone is a single base away; this may be a read error. This chain joins TRBV12-3 or TRBV12-4 and TRBJ2-7, with TRBD1 as a possible D gene (6 bases). The V and J ends lost 5 bases and 7 bases respectively, with 12 bases between them. The length of the CDR3 is 12 residues. The CDR3 DNA follows: TGTGCCAGCAGTCTCCTTAGGGGGGAGCAGTACTTC. As protein: CASSLLRGEQYF.

In its sample, this clonotype was seen many times. V usage is TRBV7-6 and J usage is TRBJ1-1, with D tentatively TRBD1 (6 bases). The CDR3 has 15 residues. V lost 3 bases and J lost 5, with 16 bases in between. Germline V gene sequence: CDR1 SGHVS, CDR2 FNYEAQ. This CDR3 is CASSFQGRQATEAFF. CDR3 bases: TGTGCCAGCAGCTTTCAGGGAAGACAGGCAACTGAAGCTTTCTTT. Supplemented by reference TRBV7-6 and TRBJ1-1, the full variable domain reads GAGVSQSPRYKVTKRGQDVALRCDPISGHVSLYWYRQALGQGPEFLTYFNYEAQQDKSGLPNDRFSAERPEGSISTLTIQRTEQRDSAMYRCASSFQGRQATEAFFGQGTRLTVV.

This clonotype was seen repeatedly, ten times or more. This chain connects TRBV6-2 or TRBV6-3 to TRBJ2-2; D may correspond to TRBD1 or TRBD2 (5 bases each). The V and J ends lost 7 bases and 1 base respectively, with 10 bases between them. Germline values: CDR1 MNHEY, CDR2 SVGEGT. This CDR3 comprises 14 residues. The CDR3 sequence: CASIGTKNTGELFF. CDR3 DNA sequence: TGTGCCAGCATAGGGACCAAGAACACCGGGGAGCTGTTTTTT.

V is TRBV6-2 or TRBV6-3 and J is TRBJ2-7; 10 bases are shared with TRBD2. Trimming at V came to 0 bases and at J to 5 bases, leaving 10 bases not matched to a gene. The CDR3 length is 17 residues. CDR1 MNHEY and CDR2 SVGEGT come from the germline V gene. CDR3 sequence reads: CASSYSILAGTLDEQYF. In nucleotides, the CDR3 is TGTGCCAGCAGTTACTCGATACTAGCGGGGACCTTGGACGAGCAGTACTTC.

Only a few counts were recorded for this clonotype. The chain employs TRBV3-1 and TRBJ1-1; no definite D call. The germline V and J ends were trimmed by 2 bases and 7 bases, with 11 bases remaining between them. From germline, CDR1 is LGHDT and CDR2 YNNKEL (reference sequence). The CDR3 sequence is 13 residues long. The DNA for the CDR3 is TGTGCCAGCAGCCAACTAACAGCTAATGAAGCTTTCTTT. Translation: CASSQLTANEAFF.

CDR3 protein: CASSLKGQANYEQYF. The CDR3 region has the DNA TGTGCCAGCAGCTTAAAGGGACAGGCTAACTACGAGCAGTACTTC. The chain carries TRBV7-8 and TRBJ2-7, with 8 positions matching TRBD1. This CDR3 contains 15 residues. Germline values: CDR1 SGHVS, CDR2 FQNEAQ. Unmatched junction bases numbered 6, after V lost 2 bases and J lost 3 bases.

This clonotype was counted many times. The CDR3 sequence is CATGRMNTEAFF. The DNA of the CDR3 is TGTGCCACAGGACGGATGAACACTGAAGCTTTCTTT. The chain has TRBV6-1 and TRBJ1-1; no clear D. V was shortened by 10 bases and J by 0 bases, with 9 bases between the two germline ends. The CDR3 length is 12 residues. Germline V CDR1 and CDR2: MNHNS, SASEGT.

Many counts were recorded for this clonotype. This chain joins TRBV7-3 and TRBJ1-1; D perhaps matches TRBD1 (6 bases). The CDR3 length is 16 residues. The germline V gene has CDR1 SGHTA and CDR2 FQGTGA. V lost 4 bases and J lost 5, with 20 bases in between. The DNA for the CDR3 is TGTGCCAGCAGCTCGGGACACGGAAGTGGTTGGACTGAAGCTTTCTTT. Its translation: CASSSGHGSGWTEAFF.

This clonotype came up many times. The chain combines TRBV11-3 with TRBJ1-1, with 9 bases fitting TRBD1. The CDR3 sequence is 13 residues long. Germline assignment: CDR1 SGHNT and CDR2 YENEEA. Trimming took 3 bases from V and 12 from J; bases not matched to a gene: 8. The CDR3 loop reads CASSFNPGQGSFF. The DNA for the CDR3 is TGTGCCAGCAGCTTTAATCCGGGACAGGGTTCTTTCTTT.